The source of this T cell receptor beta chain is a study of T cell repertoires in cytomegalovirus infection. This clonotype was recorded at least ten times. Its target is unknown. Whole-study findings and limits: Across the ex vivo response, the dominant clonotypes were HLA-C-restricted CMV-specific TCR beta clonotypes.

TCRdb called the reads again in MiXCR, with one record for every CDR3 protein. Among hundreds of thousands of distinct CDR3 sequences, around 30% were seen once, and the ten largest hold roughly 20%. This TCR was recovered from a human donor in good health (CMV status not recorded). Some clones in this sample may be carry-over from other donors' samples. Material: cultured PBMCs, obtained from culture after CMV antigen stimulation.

In nucleotides, the CDR3 is TGTGCCAGCAGCTTAGATACGAACTACTACGAGCAGTACTTC. This encodes CASSLDTNYYEQYF. This chain connects TRBV7-2 to TRBJ2-7; D unresolved. V was trimmed by 1 base and J by 3 bases, leaving 10 bases between them. The CDR3 spans 14 residues. Germline CDR1 is SGHTA and CDR2 is FQGNSA.